This TCR beta chain came from a study of blood T cells in healthy people across ages. The V segment lost 6 bases and the J segment 0 bases; nucleotides outside the gene matches: 12. The CDR3 consists of 16 residues. Germline V gene lookup returns CDR1 DFQATT and CDR2 SNEGSKA (reference sequence). Together with a sample-barcoded 5' primer, a J-beta primer mix was included in a second PCR lasting roughly 6 to 12 cycles. TCRdb reprocessed the 5' RACE reads via MiXCR and lists one record per CDR3 protein. The data hold fewer than 1 million distinct CDR3 sequences, with roughly 44% observed a single time. Comment on this clonotype: As yet, its antigen is unknown.

The study, taken as a whole, reports: Naive T cell percentage and TCR beta diversity correlated strongly.

Sample: blood. This sequence originates from a man aged 60-69 years in good health. This chain uses TRBV20-1 with TRBJ2-7, with TRBD2 identical over 9 bases. Here the CDR3 reads CSADGGAGGNSYEQYF. For the CDR3, the DNA is TGCAGTGCCGACGGGGGAGCGGGGGGAAACTCCTACGAGCAGTACTTC.